This is a list of T cell receptor beta chains from one sample in a study of shared clonotypes between healthy human individuals. Using immunoSEQ multiplex PCR, the repertoire was profiled, and TCRdb retains in-frame clones only, with some absent. The repertoire holds more than 850,000 clones, with around 78% as singletons. Sequencing was done on a sample of memory CD4+ T cells from PBMCs. The receptors shown here come from a man aged 18 to 30 in good health. Some clones in this sample may be carry-over from other donors' samples. The CDR3 runs from the conserved cysteine through the conserved F or W. D genes are given only for firm matches. Rows give clone size only sometimes, using once, few, many, or a class for an expanded clone.

clone_size j_call d_call v_call cdr3_nt cdr3_aa
- TRBJ2-1 TRBD2 TRBV7-3 TGTGCCAGCAGCTCGGAGGGGACTAGCGTTGAGCAGTTCTTC CASSSEGTSVEQFF
- TRBJ2-1 - TRBV5-8 TGTGCCAGCAGCAGGACGGTCTCCTACAATGAGCAGTTCTTC CASSRTVSYNEQFF
few TRBJ2-5 - TRBV18 TGTGCCAGCTCACAGGGACACATGGAGACCCAGTACTTC CASSQGHMETQYF
- TRBJ2-3 - TRBV5-4 TGTGCCAGCAGCCCAACCGGGACCACCACAGATACGCAGTATTTT CASSPTGTTTDTQYF
- TRBJ2-7 - TRBV11-1 TGTGCCAGCAGCTTAGCGTCGGGGGGCAAGTACTTC CASSLASGGKYF
few TRBJ2-7 - TRBV5-6 TGTGCCAGCAGCCCCGTTACAGGGAACGAGCAGTACTTC CASSPVTGNEQYF
- TRBJ2-4 - TRBV9 TGTGCCAGCAGCGTAGATCCCAGGGGTCTGACCAAAAACATTCAGTACTTC CASSVDPRGLTKNIQYF
- TRBJ2-1 - TRBV14 TGTGCCAGCAGCCAAGACAGGCATGAGCAGTTCTTC CASSQDRHEQFF
- TRBJ1-1 TRBD1 TRBV11-2 TGTGCCAGCAGCTTAGGGCCAGGGGGCTCGGGTACTGAAGCTTTCTTT CASSLGPGGSGTEAFF
- TRBJ2-2 - TRBV6-1 TGTGCCAGCAGTGACCGGAGAGGGGAGCTGTTTTTT CASSDRRGELFF
- TRBJ2-7 - TRBV5-1 TGCGCCAGCAGCTTGGAGGGAACATGGCTATCCTACGAGCAGTACTTC CASSLEGTWLSYEQYF
few TRBJ2-1 TRBD1 TRBV7-9 TGTGCCAGCAGCCTGAACAGGGGTGAGCAGTTCTTC CASSLNRGEQFF
- TRBJ2-1 - TRBV14 TGTGCCAGCAGCCAACCCCTGGGCTTCAATGAGCAGTTCTTC CASSQPLGFNEQFF
- TRBJ1-2 - TRBV6-6 TGTGCCAGCAGTTACTCTAGCCAGGTTGATGGCTACACCTTC CASSYSSQVDGYTF
few TRBJ1-1 - TRBV11-2 TGTGCCAACTCGGTGGGGGGGAACACTGAAGCTTTCTTT CANSVGGNTEAFF
- TRBJ2-2 - TRBV7-7 TGTGCCAGCGGCATAAGGGGGAACACCGGGGAGCTGTTTTTT CASGIRGNTGELFF
few TRBJ1-5 - TRBV6-6 TGTGCCAGCAGTTTCACAGCGGGAAATAATCAGCCCCAGCATTTT CASSFTAGNNQPQHF
few TRBJ2-3 TRBD1 TRBV7-9 TGTGCCAGCAGCTTGGACAGGGGCACAGATACGCAGTATTTT CASSLDRGTDTQYF
many TRBJ1-2 TRBD1 TRBV6-5 TGTGCCAGCACCCAAGGACAGGGGGCATACTATGGCTACACCTTC CASTQGQGAYYGYTF
- TRBJ1-2 - TRBV28 TGTGCCAGCAACTACCAGGGTTTTAACTATGGCTACACCTTC CASNYQGFNYGYTF
many TRBJ2-1 TRBD2 TRBV11-3 TGTGCCAGCAGCTTAAAAGCGGGAGCGGGTTACAATGAGCAGTTCTTC CASSLKAGAGYNEQFF
few TRBJ2-7 TRBD2 TRBV5-4 TGTGCCAGCAGCCCGGGACTAGCGGGAGGGTACTACGAGCAGTACTTC CASSPGLAGGYYEQYF
- TRBJ1-2 TRBD1 TRBV4-3 TGCGCCAGCAGCCAGAAGGGACAGGGCGTTTCGGGCTACACCTTC CASSQKGQGVSGYTF
- TRBJ2-1 - TRBV5-4 TGTGCCAGCAGCTTGGCCGTGGCGGGACTCTCCTACAATGAGCAGTTCTTC CASSLAVAGLSYNEQFF
- TRBJ2-5 - TRBV7-2 TGTGCCAGCAGCCTCACGAGAGAGACCCAGTACTTC CASSLTRETQYF
- TRBJ2-7 TRBD1 TRBV30 TGTGCCTGGAGCCGCCCGGACAGGGGACGCGAGCAGTACTTC CAWSRPDRGREQYF
once TRBJ2-2 - TRBV7-2 TGTGCCAGCAGCTTTTTCCCCCCGAACGCCGGAGTCAGGACCGGGGAGCTGTTTTTT CASSFFPPNAGVRTGELFF
once TRBJ2-1 - TRBV29-1 TGCAGCGTTGGAAGGCAGGGAGGATACAATGAGCAGTTCTTC CSVGRQGGYNEQFF
- TRBJ2-7 TRBD2 TRBV7-9 TGTGCCAGCAGCACGTGGGGGACTAGCGGATCCAAGAGCTCCTACGAGCAGTACTTC CASSTWGTSGSKSSYEQYF
once TRBJ2-4 - TRBV7-7 TGTGCCAGCAGCTCCCGGCGGGGAGGGGGCAAAAACATTCAGTACTTC CASSSRRGGGKNIQYF
- TRBJ2-7 TRBD1 TRBV6-5 TGTGCCAGCAGACGAGACAGGGCTCAGCAGTACTTC CASRRDRAQQYF
- TRBJ1-2 - TRBV7-8 TGTGCCAGCAGCTTGATCCCGACAGGAAACTATGGCTACACCTTC CASSLIPTGNYGYTF
- TRBJ1-3 - TRBV15 TGTGCCACCAGCAGAGATAACCCGGGTACTGGAAACACCATATATTTT CATSRDNPGTGNTIYF
- TRBJ2-2 - TRBV6-5 TGTGCCAGCGGCTCCCAGGCTTTCGGAACCGGGGAGCTGTTTTTT CASGSQAFGTGELFF
- TRBJ2-2 - TRBV5-1 TGCGCCAGCACACAAGGACACGGAAAACCCACCGGGGAGCTGTTTTTT CASTQGHGKPTGELFF